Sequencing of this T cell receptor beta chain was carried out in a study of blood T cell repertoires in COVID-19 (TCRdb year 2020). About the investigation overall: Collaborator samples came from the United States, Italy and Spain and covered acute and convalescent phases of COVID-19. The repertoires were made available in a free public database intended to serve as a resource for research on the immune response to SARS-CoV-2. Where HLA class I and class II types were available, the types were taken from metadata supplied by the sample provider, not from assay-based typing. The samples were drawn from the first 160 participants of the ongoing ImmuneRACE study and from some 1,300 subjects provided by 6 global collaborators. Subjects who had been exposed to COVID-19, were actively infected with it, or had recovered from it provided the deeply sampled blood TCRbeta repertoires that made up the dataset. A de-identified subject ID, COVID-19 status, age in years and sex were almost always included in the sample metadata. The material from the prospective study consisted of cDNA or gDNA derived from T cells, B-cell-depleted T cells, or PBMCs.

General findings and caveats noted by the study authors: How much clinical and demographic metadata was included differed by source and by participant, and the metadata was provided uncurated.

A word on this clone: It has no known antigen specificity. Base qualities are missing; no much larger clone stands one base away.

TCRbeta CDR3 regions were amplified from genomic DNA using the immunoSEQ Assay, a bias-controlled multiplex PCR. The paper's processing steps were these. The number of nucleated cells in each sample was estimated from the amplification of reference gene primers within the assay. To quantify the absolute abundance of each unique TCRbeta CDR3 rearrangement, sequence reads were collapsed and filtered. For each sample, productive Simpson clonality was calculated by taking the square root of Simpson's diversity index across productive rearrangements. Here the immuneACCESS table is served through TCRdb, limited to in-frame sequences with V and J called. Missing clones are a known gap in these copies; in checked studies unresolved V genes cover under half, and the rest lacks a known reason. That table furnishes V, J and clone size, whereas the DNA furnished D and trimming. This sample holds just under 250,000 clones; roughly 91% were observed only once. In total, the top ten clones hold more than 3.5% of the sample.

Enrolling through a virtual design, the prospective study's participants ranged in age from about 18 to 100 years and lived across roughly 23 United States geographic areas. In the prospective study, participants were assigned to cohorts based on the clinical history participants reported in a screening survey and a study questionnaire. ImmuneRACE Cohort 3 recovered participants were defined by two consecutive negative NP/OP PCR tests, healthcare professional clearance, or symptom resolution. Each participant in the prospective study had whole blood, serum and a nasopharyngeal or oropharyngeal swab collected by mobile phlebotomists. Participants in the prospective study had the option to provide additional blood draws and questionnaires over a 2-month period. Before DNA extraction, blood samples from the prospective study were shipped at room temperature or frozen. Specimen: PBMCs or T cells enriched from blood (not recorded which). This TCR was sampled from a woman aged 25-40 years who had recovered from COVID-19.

The DNA sequence reads TGCAGCTACAACAGGGCGTCAGCCACTGAAGCTTTCTTT. Protein translation: CSYNRASATEAFF. Recombination joined TRBV29-1 with TRBJ1-1; TRBD1 might be the D gene, on 6 matching bases. The CDR3 goes from the cysteine to the phenylalanine over 13 residues. Only the CDR3 part of the read is kept: 39 bases, read in frame from the first base. The germline V gene encodes CDR1 SQVTM and CDR2 ANQGSEA. The V end loses 8 bases and the J end loses 4 bases, and a stretch of 17 bases separates them. The CDR3, completed at both ends by the reference TRBV29-1 and TRBJ1-1 genes, gives the full variable domain SAVISQKPSRDICQRGTSLTIQCQVDSQVTMMFWYRQQPGQSLTLIATANQGSEATYESGFVIDKFPISRPNLTFSTLTVSNMSPEDSSIYLCSYNRASATEAFFGQGTRLTVV.